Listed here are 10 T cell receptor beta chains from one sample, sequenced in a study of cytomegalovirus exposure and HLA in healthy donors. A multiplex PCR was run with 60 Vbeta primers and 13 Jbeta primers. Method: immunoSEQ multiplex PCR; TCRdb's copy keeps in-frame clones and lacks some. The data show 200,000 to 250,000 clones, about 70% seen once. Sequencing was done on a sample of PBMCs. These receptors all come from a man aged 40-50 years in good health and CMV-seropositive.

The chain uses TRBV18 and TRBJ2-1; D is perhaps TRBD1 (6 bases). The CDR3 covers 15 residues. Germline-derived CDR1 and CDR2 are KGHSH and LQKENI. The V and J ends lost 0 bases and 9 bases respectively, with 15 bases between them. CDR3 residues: CASSPPRGAVSEQFF. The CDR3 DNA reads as TGTGCCAGCTCACCACCCAGGGGCGCGGTTAGTGAGCAGTTCTTC.

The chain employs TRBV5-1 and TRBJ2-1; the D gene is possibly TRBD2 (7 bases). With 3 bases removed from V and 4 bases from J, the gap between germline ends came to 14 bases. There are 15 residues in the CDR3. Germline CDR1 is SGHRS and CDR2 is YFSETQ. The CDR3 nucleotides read TGCGCCAGCAGCTGGGGGGGCGGCGGATACAATGAGCAGTTCTTC. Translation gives CASSWGGGGYNEQFF.

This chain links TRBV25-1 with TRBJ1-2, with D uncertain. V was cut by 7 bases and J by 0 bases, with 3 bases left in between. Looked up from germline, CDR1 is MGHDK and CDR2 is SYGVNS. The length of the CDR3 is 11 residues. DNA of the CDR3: TGTGCCAGCAACTCTAACTATGGCTACACCTTC. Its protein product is CASNSNYGYTF.

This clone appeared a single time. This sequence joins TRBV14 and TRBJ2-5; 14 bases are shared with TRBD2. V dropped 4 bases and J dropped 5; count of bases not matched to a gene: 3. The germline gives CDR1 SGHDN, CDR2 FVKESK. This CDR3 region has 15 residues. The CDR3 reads CASSPTSGGAETQYF. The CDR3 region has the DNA TGTGCCAGCAGCCCGACTAGCGGGGGGGCGGAGACCCAGTACTTC.

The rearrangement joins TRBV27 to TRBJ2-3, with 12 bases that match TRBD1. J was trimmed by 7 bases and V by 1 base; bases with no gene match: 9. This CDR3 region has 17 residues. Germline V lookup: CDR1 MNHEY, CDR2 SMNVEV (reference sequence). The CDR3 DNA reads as TGTGCCAGCAGTTTATTCTCCGGGACAGGGGGCATATATACGCAGTATTTT. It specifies CASSLFSGTGGIYTQYF.

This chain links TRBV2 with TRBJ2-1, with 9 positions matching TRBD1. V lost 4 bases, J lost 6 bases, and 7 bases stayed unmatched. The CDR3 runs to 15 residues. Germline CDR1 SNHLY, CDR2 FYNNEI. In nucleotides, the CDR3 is TGTGCCAGCAGTGGTGGACAGGGGACCCCCAATGAGCAGTTCTTC. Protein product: CASSGGQGTPNEQFF.

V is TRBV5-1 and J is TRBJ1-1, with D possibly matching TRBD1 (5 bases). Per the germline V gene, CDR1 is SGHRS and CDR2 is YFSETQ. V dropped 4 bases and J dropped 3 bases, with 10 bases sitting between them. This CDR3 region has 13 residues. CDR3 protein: CASSPVGDTEAFF. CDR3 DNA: TGCGCCAGCAGCCCGGTAGGGGACACTGAAGCTTTCTTT.

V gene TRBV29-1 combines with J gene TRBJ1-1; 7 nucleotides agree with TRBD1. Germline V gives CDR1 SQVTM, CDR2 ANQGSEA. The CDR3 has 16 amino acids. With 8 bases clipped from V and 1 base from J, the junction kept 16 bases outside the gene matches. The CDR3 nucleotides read TGCAGCCCCCGATCCCAAGACAGGGCTGCGAACACTGAAGCTTTCTTT. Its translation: CSPRSQDRAANTEAFF.

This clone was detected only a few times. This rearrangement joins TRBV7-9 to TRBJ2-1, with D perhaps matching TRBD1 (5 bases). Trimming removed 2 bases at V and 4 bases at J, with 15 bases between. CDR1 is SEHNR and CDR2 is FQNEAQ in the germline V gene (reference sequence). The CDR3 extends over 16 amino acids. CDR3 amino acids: CASSLTKGFRYNEQFF. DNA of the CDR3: TGTGCCAGCAGCTTAACTAAGGGGTTTAGGTACAATGAGCAGTTCTTC.

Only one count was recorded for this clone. In DNA form, the CDR3 reads TGCGCCAGCAGCTTCGGACAGGGGGCTCGAGCGGGGAGGAACACCGGGGAGCTGTTTTTT. Protein product: CASSFGQGARAGRNTGELFF. The gene calls are TRBV4-1 and TRBJ2-2, with TRBD1 matching over 11 bases. V trimming: 5 bases; J trimming: 1 base; junction bases outside the gene matches: 15. Germline loops: CDR1 MGHRA, CDR2 YSYEKL. This CDR3 has 20 residues.